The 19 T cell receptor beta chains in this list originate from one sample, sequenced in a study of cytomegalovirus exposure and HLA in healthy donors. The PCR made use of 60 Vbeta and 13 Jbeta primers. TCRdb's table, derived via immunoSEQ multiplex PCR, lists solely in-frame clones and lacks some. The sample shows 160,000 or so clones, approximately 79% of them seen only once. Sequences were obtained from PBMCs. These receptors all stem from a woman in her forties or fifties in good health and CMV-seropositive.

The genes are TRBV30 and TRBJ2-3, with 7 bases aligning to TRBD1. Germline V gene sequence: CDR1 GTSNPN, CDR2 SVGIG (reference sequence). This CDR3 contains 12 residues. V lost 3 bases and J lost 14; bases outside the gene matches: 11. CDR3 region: CAWRTQRGRLYF. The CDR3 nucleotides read TGTGCCTGGAGGACCCAGAGGGGGCGCCTGTATTTT.

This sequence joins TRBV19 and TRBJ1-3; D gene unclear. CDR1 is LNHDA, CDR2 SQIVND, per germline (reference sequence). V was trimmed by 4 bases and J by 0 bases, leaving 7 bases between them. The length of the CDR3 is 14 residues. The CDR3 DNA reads TGTGCCAGTAGTAGAGGAGGCTCTGGAAACACCATATATTTT. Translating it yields CASSRGGSGNTIYF.

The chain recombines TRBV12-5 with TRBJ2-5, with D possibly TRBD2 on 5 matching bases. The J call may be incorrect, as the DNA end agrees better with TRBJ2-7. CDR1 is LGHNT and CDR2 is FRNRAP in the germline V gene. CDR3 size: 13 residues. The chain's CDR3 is CASGNPYLDEQYF. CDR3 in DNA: TGTGCTAGCGGGAACCCATACCTGGACGAGCAGTACTTC.

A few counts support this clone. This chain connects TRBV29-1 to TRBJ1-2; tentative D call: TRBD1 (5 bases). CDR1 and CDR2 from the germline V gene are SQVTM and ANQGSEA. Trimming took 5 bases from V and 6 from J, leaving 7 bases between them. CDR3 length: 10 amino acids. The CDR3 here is CSVLGDGYTF. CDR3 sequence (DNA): TGCAGCGTTTTAGGGGATGGCTACACCTTC.

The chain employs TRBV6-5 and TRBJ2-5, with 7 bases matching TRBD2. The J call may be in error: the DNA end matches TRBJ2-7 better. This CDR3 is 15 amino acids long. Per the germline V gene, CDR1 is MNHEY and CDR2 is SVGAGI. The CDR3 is CASSYSTAGVDEQYF. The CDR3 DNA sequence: TGTGCCAGCAGTTACTCGACCGCGGGGGTGGACGAGCAGTACTTC.

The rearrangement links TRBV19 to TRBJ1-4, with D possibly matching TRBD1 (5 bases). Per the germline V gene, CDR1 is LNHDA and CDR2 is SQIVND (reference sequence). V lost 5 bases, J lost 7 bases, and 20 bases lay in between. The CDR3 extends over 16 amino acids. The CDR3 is CASSLSLTDSPEKLFF. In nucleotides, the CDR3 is TGTGCCAGTAGTCTTTCCTTGACAGATAGTCCTGAAAAACTGTTTTTT.

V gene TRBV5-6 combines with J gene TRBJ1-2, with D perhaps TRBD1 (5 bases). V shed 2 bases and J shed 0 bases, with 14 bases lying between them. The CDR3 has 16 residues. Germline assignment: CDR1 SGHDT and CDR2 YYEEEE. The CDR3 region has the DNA TGTGCCAGCAGCTTTAGCGGGGGATCAGCTAACTATGGCTACACCTTC. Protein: CASSFSGGSANYGYTF.

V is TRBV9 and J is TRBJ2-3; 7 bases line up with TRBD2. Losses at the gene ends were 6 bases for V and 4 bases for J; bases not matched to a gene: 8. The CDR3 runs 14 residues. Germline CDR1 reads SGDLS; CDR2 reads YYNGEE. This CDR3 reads CASTRTSQADTQYF. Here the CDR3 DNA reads TGTGCCAGCACCAGGACTAGTCAGGCAGATACGCAGTATTTT.

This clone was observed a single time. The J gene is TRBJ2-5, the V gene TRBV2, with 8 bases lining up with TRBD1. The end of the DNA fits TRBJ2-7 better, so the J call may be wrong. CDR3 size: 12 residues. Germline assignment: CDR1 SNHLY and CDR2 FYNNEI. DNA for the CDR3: TGTGCCAGCCAGAAGACAGGGGACGAGCAGTACTTC. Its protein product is CASQKTGDEQYF.

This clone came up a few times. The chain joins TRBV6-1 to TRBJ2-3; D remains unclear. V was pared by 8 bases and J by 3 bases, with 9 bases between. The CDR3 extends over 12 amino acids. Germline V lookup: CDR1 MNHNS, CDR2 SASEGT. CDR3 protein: CASSHRTDTQYF. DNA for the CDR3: TGTGCCAGCTCACACAGAACAGATACGCAGTATTTT.

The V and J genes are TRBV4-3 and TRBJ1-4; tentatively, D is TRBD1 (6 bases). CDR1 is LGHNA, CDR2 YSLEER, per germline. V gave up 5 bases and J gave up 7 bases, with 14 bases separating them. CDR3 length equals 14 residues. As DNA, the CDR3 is TGCGCCAGCAGCTCAACAGGGTCAGTTGAAAAACTGTTTTTT. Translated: CASSSTGSVEKLFF.

Here the CDR3 reads CASSPTGAGGAPLHF. CDR3 DNA sequence: TGTGCCAGCAGCCCAACAGGGGCCGGCGGTGCACCCCTCCACTTT. The gene calls are TRBV7-2 and TRBJ1-6; TRBD1 aligns across 7 bases. This CDR3 contains 15 residues. Trimming took 5 bases from V and 11 from J; bases not matched to a gene: 12. Germline V gene data show CDR1 as SGHTA and CDR2 as FQGNSA.

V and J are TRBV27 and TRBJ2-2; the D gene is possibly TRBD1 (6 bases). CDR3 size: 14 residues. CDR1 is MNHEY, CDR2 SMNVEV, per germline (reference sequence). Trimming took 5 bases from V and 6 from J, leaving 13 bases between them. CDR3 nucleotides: TGTGCCAGCAGTCGACTCAGGGGAGCCGGGGAGCTGTTTTTT. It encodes CASSRLRGAGELFF.

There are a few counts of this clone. The CDR3 reads CASGRKWDNEQFF. The DNA of the CDR3 is TGTGCCAGCGGGCGTAAATGGGACAATGAGCAGTTCTTC. V and J are TRBV6-1 and TRBJ2-1; the D is unclear. The CDR3 contains 13 residues. Trimming stripped 8 bases from V and 5 bases from J, with 13 bases between. Germline lookup yields CDR1 MNHNS and CDR2 SASEGT.

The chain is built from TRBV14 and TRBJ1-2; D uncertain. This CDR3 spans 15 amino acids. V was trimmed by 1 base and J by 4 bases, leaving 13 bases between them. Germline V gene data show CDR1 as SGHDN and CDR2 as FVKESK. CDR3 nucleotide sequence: TGTGCCAGCAGCCAAGGGACTCCCTATAGCTATGGCTACACCTTC. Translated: CASSQGTPYSYGYTF.

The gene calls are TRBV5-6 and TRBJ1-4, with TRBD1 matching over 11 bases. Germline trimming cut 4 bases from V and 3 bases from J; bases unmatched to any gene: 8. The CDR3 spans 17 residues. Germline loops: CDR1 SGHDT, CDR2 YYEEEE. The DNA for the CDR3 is TGTGCCAGCAGCCTTTGGGACAGGGGGTCTCCTAATGAAAAACTGTTTTTT. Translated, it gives CASSLWDRGSPNEKLFF.

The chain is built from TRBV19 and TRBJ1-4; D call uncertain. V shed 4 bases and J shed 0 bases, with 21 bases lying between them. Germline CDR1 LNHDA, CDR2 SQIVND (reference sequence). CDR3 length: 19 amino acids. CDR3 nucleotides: TGTGCCAGTAGTAAAGGGAGTGGATCGCGGCTTGCAACTAATGAAAAACTGTTTTTT. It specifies CASSKGSGSRLATNEKLFF.

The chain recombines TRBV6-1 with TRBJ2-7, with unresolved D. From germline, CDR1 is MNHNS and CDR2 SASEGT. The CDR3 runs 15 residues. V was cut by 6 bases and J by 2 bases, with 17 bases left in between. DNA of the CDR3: TGTGCCAGCAGGAACGAGACGCGGCCACCCTACGAGCAGTACTTC. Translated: CASRNETRPPYEQYF.

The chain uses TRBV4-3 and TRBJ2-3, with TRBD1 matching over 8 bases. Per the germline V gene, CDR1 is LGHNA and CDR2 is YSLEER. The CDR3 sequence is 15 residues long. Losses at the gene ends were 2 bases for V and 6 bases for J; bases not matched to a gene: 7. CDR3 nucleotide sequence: TGCGCCAGCAGCCAACTTACAGGGGGTGGGGATACGCAGTATTTT. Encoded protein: CASSQLTGGGDTQYF.